Listed below are T cell receptor beta chains from one sample, sequenced in a study of T cell changes during pregnancy in multiple sclerosis. TCRdb's copy holds only in-frame clones and misses some; the assay was immunoSEQ multiplex PCR. Counted here are around 56,000 clones, roughly nine tenths occurring once; the ten biggest clones make up 0.6% to 0.9%. The sequences come from CD4+ T cells from peripheral blood mononuclear cells, collected in the first trimester of pregnancy. These receptor sequences come from a female donor with multiple sclerosis, enrolled in a pregnancy study. Both conserved end residues are part of each CDR3. A D gene is named only where the DNA matches it firmly. Part of the rows lack a size; the others show once, few, many or a class for expanded clones.

v_call,cdr3_length,clone_size,d_call,j_call,cdr3_aa,cdr3_nt
TRBV19,13,-,TRBD2,TRBJ2-1,CAGSGLPGGEQFF,TGTGCCGGCTCGGGACTCCCCGGGGGGGAGCAGTTCTTC
TRBV7-6,14,-,TRBD1,TRBJ2-7,CASSLSGQKYEQYF,TGTGCCAGCAGCTTATCGGGACAGAAATACGAGCAGTACTTC
TRBV6-1,14,-,-,TRBJ1-2,CASSEGGPGYGYTF,TGTGCCAGCAGTGAAGGGGGGCCTGGGTATGGCTACACCTTC
TRBV15,15,-,-,TRBJ1-3,CATRSQGNTGNTIYF,TGTGCCACCCGAAGCCAGGGGAACACTGGAAACACCATATATTTT
TRBV5-1,14,-,TRBD1,TRBJ1-2,CASSSGGPDYGYTF,TGCGCCAGCAGCTCAGGGGGGCCAGACTATGGCTACACCTTC
TRBV6-4,13,few,-,TRBJ2-1,CASSEYPYNEQFF,TGTGCCAGCAGTGAGTATCCTTACAATGAGCAGTTCTTC
TRBV23-1,15,-,-,TRBJ1-1,CASSQVTGILNEAFF,TGCGCCAGCAGCCAAGTTACCGGGATCCTCAACGAAGCTTTCTTT
TRBV19,14,-,-,TRBJ1-2,CASSDSGGHYGYTF,TGTGCCAGTAGCGATTCGGGGGGCCACTATGGCTACACCTTC
TRBV6-1,15,-,TRBD1,TRBJ2-7,CASSEHRQGAYEQYF,TGTGCCAGCAGTGAACACCGACAGGGGGCCTACGAGCAGTACTTC
TRBV7-8,16,-,TRBD1,TRBJ1-2,CASSLGGGTGGNGYTF,TGTGCCAGCAGCTTAGGGGGCGGGACAGGGGGAAATGGCTACACCTTC
TRBV6-1,12,-,-,TRBJ2-1,CASSEVSMEQFF,TGTGCCAGCAGTGAAGTTTCAATGGAGCAGTTCTTC
TRBV6-5,13,-,TRBD1,TRBJ1-1,CASRSPGGTEAFF,TGTGCCAGCAGATCCCCAGGGGGGACTGAAGCTTTCTTT
TRBV7-3,18,once,TRBD1,TRBJ1-1,CASSLSEGTGAKITEAFF,TGTGCCAGCAGCTTATCGGAAGGGACAGGCGCAAAGATCACTGAAGCTTTCTTT
TRBV19,16,-,TRBD1,TRBJ2-7,CASSRDSDLPTYEQYF,TGTGCCAGCTCTCGGGACAGTGACCTGCCAACCTACGAGCAGTACTTC
TRBV11-2,16,-,TRBD2,TRBJ2-3,CASSARTSGGEDTQYF,TGTGCCAGCAGCGCGCGGACTAGCGGGGGGGAAGATACGCAGTATTTT
TRBV6-6,13,-,-,TRBJ2-1,CASKGGAGNEQFF,TGTGCCAGCAAGGGGGGGGCAGGGAATGAGCAGTTCTTC
TRBV25-1,16,-,TRBD2,TRBJ2-5,CASSDASGGLWETQYF,TGTGCCAGCAGTGATGCTAGCGGGGGCCTATGGGAGACCCAGTACTTC
TRBV7-9,15,-,TRBD2,TRBJ2-5,CASSLGGTSVETQYF,TGTGCCAGCAGCTTAGGCGGGACTAGCGTCGAGACCCAGTACTTC
TRBV6-6,14,-,TRBD1,TRBJ1-2,CASRPGQGIYGYTF,TGTGCCAGCAGGCCTGGACAGGGAATCTATGGCTACACCTTC
TRBV2,13,-,-,TRBJ2-1,CASTADGGNEQFF,TGTGCCAGCACCGCGGACGGGGGCAATGAGCAGTTCTTC
TRBV10-2,12,-,-,TRBJ2-2,CASNPNTGELFF,TGCGCCAGCAATCCAAACACCGGGGAGCTGTTTTTT
TRBV30,15,once,TRBD1,TRBJ2-7,CAWRFRQGISYEQYF,TGTGCCTGGAGGTTTAGACAGGGCATCTCCTACGAGCAGTACTTC
TRBV10-3,13,-,-,TRBJ1-2,CAISPDSNYGYTF,TGTGCCATCAGTCCAGACTCTAACTATGGCTACACCTTC
TRBV18,14,-,TRBD1,TRBJ2-5,CASTTGRSRETQYF,TGTGCCAGCACGACAGGGCGGTCCAGGGAGACCCAGTACTTC
TRBV21-1,18,-,-,TRBJ1-2,CASSKAPGVGGLNYGYTF,TGTGCCAGCAGCAAAGCGCCTGGAGTCGGCGGCCTTAACTATGGCTACACCTTC
TRBV4-3,16,-,-,TRBJ1-2,CASSQDLAGIFYGYTF,TGCGCCAGCAGCCAAGATCTGGCAGGGATATTCTATGGCTACACCTTC
TRBV7-9,15,-,-,TRBJ2-3,CASSLAPGGTDTQYF,TGTGCCAGCAGCTTAGCACCGGGGGGCACAGATACGCAGTATTTT
TRBV27,16,-,-,TRBJ1-5,CASSFIRDIGRQPQHF,TGTGCCAGCAGTTTCATCCGGGACATCGGACGTCAGCCCCAGCATTTT
TRBV7-6,16,-,TRBD2,TRBJ2-3,CASSASLAGGTDTQYF,TGTGCCAGCAGCGCCTCGCTAGCGGGGGGCACAGATACGCAGTATTTT
TRBV7-6,18,few,-,TRBJ2-2,CASSLESAGLPNTGELFF,TGTGCCAGCAGCTTAGAATCCGCAGGGCTCCCGAACACCGGGGAGCTGTTTTTT